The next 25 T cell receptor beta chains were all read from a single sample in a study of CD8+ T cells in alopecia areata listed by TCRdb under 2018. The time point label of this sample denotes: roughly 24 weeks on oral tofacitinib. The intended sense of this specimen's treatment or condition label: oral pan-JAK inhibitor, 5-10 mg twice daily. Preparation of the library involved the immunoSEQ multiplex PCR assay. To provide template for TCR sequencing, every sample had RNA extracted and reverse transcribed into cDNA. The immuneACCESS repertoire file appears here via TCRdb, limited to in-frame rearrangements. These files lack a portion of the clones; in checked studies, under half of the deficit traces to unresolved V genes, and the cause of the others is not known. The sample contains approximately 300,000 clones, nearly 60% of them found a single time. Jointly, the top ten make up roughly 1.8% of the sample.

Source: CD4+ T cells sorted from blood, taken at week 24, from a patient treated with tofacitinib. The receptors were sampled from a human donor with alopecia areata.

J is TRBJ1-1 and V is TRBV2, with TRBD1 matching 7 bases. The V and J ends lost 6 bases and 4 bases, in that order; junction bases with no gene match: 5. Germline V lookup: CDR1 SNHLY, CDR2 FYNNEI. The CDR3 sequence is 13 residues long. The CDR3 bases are TGTGCCAGCAGCCAGGGGGGATTCACTGAAGCTTTCTTT. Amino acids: CASSQGGFTEAFF.

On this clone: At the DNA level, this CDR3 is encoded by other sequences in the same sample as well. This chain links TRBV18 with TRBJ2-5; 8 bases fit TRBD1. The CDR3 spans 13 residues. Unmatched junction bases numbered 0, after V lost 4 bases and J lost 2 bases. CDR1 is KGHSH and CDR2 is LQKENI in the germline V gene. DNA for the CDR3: TGTGCCAGCTCACGGGACAGGCAAGAGACCCAGTACTTC. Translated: CASSRDRQETQYF. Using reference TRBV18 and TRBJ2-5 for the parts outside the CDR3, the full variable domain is NAGVMQNPRHLVRRRGQEARLRCSPMKGHSHVYWYRQLPEEGLKFMVYLQKENIIDESGMPKERFSAEFPKEGPSILRIQQVVRGDSAAYFCASSRDRQETQYFGPGTRLLVL.

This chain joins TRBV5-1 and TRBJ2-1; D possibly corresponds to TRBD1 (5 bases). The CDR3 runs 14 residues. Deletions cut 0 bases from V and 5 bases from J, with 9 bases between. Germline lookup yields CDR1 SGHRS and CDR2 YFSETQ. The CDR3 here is CASSLAQVDNEQFF. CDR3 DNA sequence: TGCGCCAGCAGCTTGGCACAGGTGGACAATGAGCAGTTCTTC. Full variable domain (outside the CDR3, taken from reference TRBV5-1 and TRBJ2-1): KAGVTQTPRYLIKTRGQQVTLSCSPISGHRSVSWYQQTPGQGLQFLFEYFSETQRNKGNFPGRFSGRQFSNSRSEMNVSTLELGDSALYLCASSLAQVDNEQFFGPGTRLTVL.

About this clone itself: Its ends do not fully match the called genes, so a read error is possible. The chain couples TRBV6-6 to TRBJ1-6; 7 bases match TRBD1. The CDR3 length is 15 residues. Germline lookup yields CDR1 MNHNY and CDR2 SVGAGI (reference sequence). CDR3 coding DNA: TGTGCCATCAGTGAGCCCAGGGGGAATAATTCACCCCTCCACTTT. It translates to CAISEPRGNNSPLHF.

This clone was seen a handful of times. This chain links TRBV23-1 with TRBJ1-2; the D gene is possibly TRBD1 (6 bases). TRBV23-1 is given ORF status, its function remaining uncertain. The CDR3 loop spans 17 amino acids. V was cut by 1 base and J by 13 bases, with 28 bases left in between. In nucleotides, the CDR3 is TGCGCCAGCAGTCAATGGGGGAAGGCAAGGGGGGCTATGGCTGGCACCTTC. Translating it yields CASSQWGKARGAMAGTF.

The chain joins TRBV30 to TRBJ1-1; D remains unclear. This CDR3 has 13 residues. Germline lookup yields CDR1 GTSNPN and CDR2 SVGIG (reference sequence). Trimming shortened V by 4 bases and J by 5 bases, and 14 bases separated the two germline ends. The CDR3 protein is CAWNGQLGTEAFF. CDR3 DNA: TGTGCCTGGAACGGCCAGCTGGGAACTGAAGCTTTCTTT. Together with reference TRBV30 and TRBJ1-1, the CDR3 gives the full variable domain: SQTIHQWPATLVQPVGSPLSLECTVEGTSNPNLYWYRQAAGRGLQLLFYSVGIGQISSEVPQNLSASRPQDRQFILSSKKLLLSDSGFYLCAWNGQLGTEAFFGQGTRLTVV.

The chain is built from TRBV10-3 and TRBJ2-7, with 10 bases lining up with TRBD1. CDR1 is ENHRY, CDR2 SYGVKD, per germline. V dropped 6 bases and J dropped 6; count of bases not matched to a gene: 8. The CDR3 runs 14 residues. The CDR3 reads CAISRDRGVTEQYF. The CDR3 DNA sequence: TGTGCCATCAGCCGGGACAGGGGAGTAACCGAGCAGTACTTC.

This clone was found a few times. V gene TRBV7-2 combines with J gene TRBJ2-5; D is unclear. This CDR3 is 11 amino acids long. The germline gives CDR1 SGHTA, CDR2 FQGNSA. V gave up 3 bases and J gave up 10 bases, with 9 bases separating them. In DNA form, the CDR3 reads TGTGCCAGCAGCTTCACGGGTAGCCAGTACTTC. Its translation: CASSFTGSQYF.

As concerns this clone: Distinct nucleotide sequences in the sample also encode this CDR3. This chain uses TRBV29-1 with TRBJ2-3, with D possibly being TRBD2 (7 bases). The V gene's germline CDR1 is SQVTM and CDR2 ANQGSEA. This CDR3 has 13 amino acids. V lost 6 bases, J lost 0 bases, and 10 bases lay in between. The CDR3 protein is CSVRGRSTDTQYF. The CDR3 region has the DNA TGCAGCGTGCGGGGGCGGAGCACAGATACGCAGTATTTT.

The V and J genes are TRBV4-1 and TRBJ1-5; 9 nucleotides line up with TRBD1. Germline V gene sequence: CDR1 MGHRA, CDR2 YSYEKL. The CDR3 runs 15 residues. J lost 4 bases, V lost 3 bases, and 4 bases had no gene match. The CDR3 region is CASSHPGQGNQPQHF. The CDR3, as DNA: TGCGCCAGCAGCCATCCGGGACAGGGTAATCAGCCCCAGCATTTT.

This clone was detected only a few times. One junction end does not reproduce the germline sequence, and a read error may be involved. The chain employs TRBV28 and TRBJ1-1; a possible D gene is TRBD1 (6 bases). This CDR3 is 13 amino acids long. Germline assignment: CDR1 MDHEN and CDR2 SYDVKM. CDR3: CACRGAGYTEAFF. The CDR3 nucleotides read TGTGCCTGCAGGGGCGCGGGGTACACTGAAGCTTTCTTT.

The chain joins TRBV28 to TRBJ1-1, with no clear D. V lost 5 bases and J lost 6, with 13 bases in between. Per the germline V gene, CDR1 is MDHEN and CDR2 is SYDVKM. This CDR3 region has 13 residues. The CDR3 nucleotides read TGTGCCAGCAGTCGGGATTTTGAGGCTGAAGCTTTCTTT. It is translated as CASSRDFEAEAFF.

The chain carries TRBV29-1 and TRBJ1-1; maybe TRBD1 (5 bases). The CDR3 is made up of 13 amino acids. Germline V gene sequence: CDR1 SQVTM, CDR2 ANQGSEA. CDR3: CIVDRGLNTEAFF. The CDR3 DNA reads TGCATCGTAGATAGGGGCCTGAACACTGAAGCTTTCTTT.

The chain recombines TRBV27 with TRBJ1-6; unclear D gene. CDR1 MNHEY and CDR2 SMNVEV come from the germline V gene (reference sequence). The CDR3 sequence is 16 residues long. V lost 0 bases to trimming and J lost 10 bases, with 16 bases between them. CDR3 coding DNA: TGTGCCAGCAGTTTATCGGTACAACCTGGCTACTCACCCCTCCACTTT. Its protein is CASSLSVQPGYSPLHF.

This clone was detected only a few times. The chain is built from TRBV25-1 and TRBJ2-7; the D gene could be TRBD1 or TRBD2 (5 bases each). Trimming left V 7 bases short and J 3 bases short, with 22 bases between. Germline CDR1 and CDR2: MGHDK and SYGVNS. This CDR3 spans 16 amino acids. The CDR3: CASTNRGPLRGYEQYF. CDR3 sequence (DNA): TGTGCCAGCACCAACCGGGGCCCATTGAGGGGCTACGAGCAGTACTTC.

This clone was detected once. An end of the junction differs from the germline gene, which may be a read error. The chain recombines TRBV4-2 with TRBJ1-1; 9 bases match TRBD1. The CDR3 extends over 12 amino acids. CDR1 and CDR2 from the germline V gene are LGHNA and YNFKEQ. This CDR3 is CASSQVEGQGFF. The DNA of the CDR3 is TGTGCCAGCAGCCAAGTGGAGGGACAGGGTTTTTTT.

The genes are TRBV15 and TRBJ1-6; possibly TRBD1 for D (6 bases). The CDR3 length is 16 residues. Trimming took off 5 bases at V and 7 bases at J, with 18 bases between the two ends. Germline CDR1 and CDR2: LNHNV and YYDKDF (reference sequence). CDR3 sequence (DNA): TGTGCCACCAGCCCACATAGTCGGGACACAAATTCACCCCTCCACTTT. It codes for CATSPHSRDTNSPLHF.

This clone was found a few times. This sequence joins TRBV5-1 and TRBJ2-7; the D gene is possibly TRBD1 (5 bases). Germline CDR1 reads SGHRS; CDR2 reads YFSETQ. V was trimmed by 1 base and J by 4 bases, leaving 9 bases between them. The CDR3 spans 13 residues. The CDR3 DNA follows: TGCGCCAGCAGCTTGCGACAGATTTACGAGCAGTACTTC. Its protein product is CASSLRQIYEQYF.

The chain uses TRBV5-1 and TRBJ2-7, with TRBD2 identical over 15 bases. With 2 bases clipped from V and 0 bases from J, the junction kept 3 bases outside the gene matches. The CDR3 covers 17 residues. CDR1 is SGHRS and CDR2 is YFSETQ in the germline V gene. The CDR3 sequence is CASSFGLAGGPSYEQYF. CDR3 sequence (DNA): TGCGCCAGCAGCTTCGGACTAGCGGGGGGGCCCTCCTACGAGCAGTACTTC.

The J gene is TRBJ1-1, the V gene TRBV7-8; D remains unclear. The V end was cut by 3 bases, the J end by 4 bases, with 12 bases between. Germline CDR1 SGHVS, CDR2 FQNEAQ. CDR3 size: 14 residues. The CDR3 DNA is TGTGCCAGCAGCTTCTCGCGTAGTGGCACTGAAGCTTTCTTT. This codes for CASSFSRSGTEAFF.

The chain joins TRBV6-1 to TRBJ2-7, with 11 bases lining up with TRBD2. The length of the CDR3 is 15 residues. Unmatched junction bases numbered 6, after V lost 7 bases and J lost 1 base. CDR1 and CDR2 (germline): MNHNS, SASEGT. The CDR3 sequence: CASTLTSGESYEQYF. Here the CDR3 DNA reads TGTGCCAGCACTTTGACTAGCGGGGAATCCTACGAGCAGTACTTC.

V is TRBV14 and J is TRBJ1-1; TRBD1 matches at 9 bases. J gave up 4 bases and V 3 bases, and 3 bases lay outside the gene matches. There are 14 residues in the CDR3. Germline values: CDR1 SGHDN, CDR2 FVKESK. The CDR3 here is CASSHRQGGTEAFF. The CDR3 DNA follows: TGTGCCAGCAGCCACAGACAGGGGGGCACTGAAGCTTTCTTT.

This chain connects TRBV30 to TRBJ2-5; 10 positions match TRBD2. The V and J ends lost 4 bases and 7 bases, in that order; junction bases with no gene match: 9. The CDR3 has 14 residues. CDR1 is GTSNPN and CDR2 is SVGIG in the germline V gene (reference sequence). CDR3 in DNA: TGTGCCTGGAATGAACTAGCGGGGAGGCGGACCCAGTACTTC. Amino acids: CAWNELAGRRTQYF.

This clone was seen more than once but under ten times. CDR3 DNA: TGTGCCATCAGAGAGGAGGGGGACTCACCCCTCCACTTT. Amino acid sequence: CAIREEGDSPLHF. The chain links TRBV10-3 to TRBJ1-6; perhaps TRBD1 as D (6 bases). This CDR3 is built from 13 residues. The germline gives CDR1 ENHRY, CDR2 SYGVKD. Trimming removed 6 bases from V and 10 bases from J, with 13 bases in between.

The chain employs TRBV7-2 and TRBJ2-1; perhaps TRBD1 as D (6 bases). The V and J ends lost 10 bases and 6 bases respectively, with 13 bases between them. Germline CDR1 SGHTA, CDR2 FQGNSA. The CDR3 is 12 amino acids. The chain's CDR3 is CATEGVGNEQFF. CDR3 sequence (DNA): TGTGCCACAGAGGGGGTGGGCAATGAGCAGTTCTTC.